The T cell receptor (beta chain) under discussion was sequenced for a study of CXCR3-negative and CXCR3-positive naive CD8 T cells. Study-wide results and limits: Hydrophobicity was higher for TRB CDR3s found in CXCR3-positive naive cells than in CXCR3-negative naive cells. Similar TRBV-TRBJ gene usage was seen in naive CXCR3-negative and CXCR3-positive cells, but not in memory cells.

This CDR3 spans 15 amino acids. The germline V gene has CDR1 SQVTM and CDR2 ANQGSEA. About this clonotype: What it recognizes is unknown.

Through 5' RACE with UMI labels, the TRB cDNA libraries were prepared. TCRdb reprocessed the 5' RACE reads and keeps a single row for each CDR3 protein, giving no DNA. The table lists just under 65,000 distinct CDR3 sequences. Within the CD8+ T cell compartment, naive cells were CD45RO-CCR7+CD27+CD95-. The chain links TRBV29-1 to TRBJ1-1; there is no DNA to check the TCRdb D call of TRBD1. The source of this sequence is a human donor in good health. Some clones in this sample may be carry-over from other donors' samples. The specimen sequenced was naive CXCR3+ CD8+ T cells from blood. Described subset: CD45RO-CCR7+CD27+CD95- naive CD8+ T cells expressing CXCR3 (TNR3+). The CDR3 reads CSVEDLWAGRTEAFF.